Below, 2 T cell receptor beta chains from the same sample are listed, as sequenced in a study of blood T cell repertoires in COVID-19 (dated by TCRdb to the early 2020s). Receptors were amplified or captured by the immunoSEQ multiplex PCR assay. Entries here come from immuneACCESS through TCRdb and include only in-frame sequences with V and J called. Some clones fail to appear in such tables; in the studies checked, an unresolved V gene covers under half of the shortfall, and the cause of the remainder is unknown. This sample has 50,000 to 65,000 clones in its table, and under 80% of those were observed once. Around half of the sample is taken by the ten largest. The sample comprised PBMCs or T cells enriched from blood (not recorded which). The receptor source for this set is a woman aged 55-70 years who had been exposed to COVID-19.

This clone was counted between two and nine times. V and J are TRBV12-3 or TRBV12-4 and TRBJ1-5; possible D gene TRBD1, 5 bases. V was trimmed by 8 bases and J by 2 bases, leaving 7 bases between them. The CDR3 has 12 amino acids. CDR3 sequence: CASGAGNQPQHF. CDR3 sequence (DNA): TGTGCCAGCGGGGCGGGCAATCAGCCCCAGCATTTT.

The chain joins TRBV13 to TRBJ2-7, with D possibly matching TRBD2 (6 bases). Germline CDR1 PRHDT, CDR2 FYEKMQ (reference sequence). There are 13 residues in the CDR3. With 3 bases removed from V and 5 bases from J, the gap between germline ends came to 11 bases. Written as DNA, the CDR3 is TGTGCCAGCAGCTTCAAACTAGCCCACGAGCAGTACTTC. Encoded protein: CASSFKLAHEQYF.